This T cell receptor beta chain was retrieved from a study of T cell changes during pregnancy in multiple sclerosis. Sequenced by immunoSEQ multiplex PCR; TCRdb stores in-frame clones only, minus some. The sample shows around 69,000 clones, 85% to 95% of them seen only once. V was pared by 5 bases and J by 5 bases, with 12 bases of the junction left unmatched. There are 19 residues in the CDR3. The germline gives CDR1 SGHNT, CDR2 YYREEE (reference sequence). Specimen: peripheral blood, collected in the third trimester of pregnancy. The rearrangement uses TRBV5-4 and TRBJ2-2, with TRBD2 matching over 16 bases. This clonotype originated in a female donor in good health, enrolled as a control in a pregnancy study. For the CDR3, the DNA is TGTGCCAGCAGAGCCCAGGGACTAGCGGGGGGGCCTTGGACCGGGGAGCTGTTTTTT. The encoded protein is CASRAQGLAGGPWTGELFF.